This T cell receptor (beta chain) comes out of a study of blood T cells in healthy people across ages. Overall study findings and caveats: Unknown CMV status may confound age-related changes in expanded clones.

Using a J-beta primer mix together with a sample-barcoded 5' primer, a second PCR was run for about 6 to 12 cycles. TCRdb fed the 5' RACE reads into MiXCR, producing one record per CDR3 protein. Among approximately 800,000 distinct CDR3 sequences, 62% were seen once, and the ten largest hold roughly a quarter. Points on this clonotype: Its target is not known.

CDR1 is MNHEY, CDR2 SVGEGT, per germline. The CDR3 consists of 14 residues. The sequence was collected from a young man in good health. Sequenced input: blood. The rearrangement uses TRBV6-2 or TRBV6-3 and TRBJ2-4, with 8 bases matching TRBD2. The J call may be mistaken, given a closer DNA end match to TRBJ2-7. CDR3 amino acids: CASGGTSPAYEQYF. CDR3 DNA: TGTGCCAGCGGGGGGACTAGTCCCGCCTACGAGCAGTACTTC.